This T cell receptor beta chain was sequenced during a study of shared T cell receptors in the human thymus. Clones were read by immunoSEQ multiplex PCR, and TCRdb kept only the in-frame ones, dropping some. Of roughly 560,000 clones listed, approximately 80% are singletons. Germline V lookup: CDR1 SGHTA, CDR2 FQGTGA. There are 19 residues in the CDR3. Trimming removed 1 base at V and 0 bases at J, with 22 bases between. These sequences were also reported in another study, on human thymus T cells. This second study says: Having corrective surgery for congenital heart defects, healthy Finnish infants were the ones who donated. Resections that were taken during corrective heart surgery supplied the thymus tissue. Unrelated individuals had highly overlapping thymic repertoires, as reported in related research.

The chain links TRBV7-3 to TRBJ2-7; tentative D call: TRBD1 (5 bases). Sequences were obtained from thymocytes. This clonotype originated in a boy in the first two years of life with a congenital heart defect. Here the CDR3 DNA reads TGTGCCAGCAGCTTAATCTGGTCCCGACAGAGATTTATCTCCTACGAGCAGTACTTC. Protein sequence: CASSLIWSRQRFISYEQYF.